This T cell receptor (beta chain) is from a study of blood T cell repertoires in COVID-19. Across the study: Sites across the United States, Italy and Spain contributed samples from acute and convalescent COVID-19. The cDNA or gDNA used as material had been derived from T cells, B-cell-depleted T cells, or PBMCs.

The CDR3 spans 16 residues. Germline V gives CDR1 WNHNN, CDR2 SYGVQD (reference sequence). Original analysis: Amplification with reference gene primers provided the estimates of nucleated cell counts. Data came from immunoSEQ multiplex PCR; TCRdb stores just in-frame clones and leaves some out. V and J calls and clone size are those listed in that table; D and trimming were worked out from the DNA. The sample gives approximately 150,000 clones, 70% to 90% of which show up once; approximately 1.8% is in the top ten. This TCR was recovered from a man between 65 and 85 years old with acute or convalescent COVID-19. V usage is TRBV10-1 and J usage is TRBJ1-3; D gene uncertain. Sequenced material: peripheral blood. This CDR3 is CPRKKNGNGGGNTIYF. The CDR3 DNA sequence: TGCCCCCGAAAAAAGAACGGGAACGGAGGGGGAAACACCATATATTTT.